This T cell receptor beta chain was recovered during a study of T cells after yellow fever vaccination (dated by TCRdb to about 2019). Concerning the study at large: The SMART-Seq v4 Ultra Low Input RNA kit was used to prepare libraries from fractions with low cell numbers. Blood was drawn at multiple timepoints before and after primary and secondary immunization, with bulk PBMC replicates and cell subsets isolated. To track T-cell clones before and after primary and booster YFV17D yellow fever vaccination, bulk TCR alpha and beta repertoires were sequenced longitudinally. Two healthy male donors, one aged 18 to 29 and one aged 30 to 40 years, made up the cohort. Here is what the overall study found, with its caveats: The secondary T-cell response was found to be weaker but faster than the primary response, with a peak reached on day 5 rather than on day 15. After the booster, most clones that had expanded after primary vaccination were detected again (roughly 95% of CD4 and 70% to 90% of CD8), suggesting broad maintenance of memory. Because the study included only two donors, the extent to which the findings can be generalized is limited. FACS-sorted repertoires could contain abundant contaminating clonotypes from the bulk population, so computational filtering was required. A small share of clonotypes occurred in both CD4 and CD8 compartments, likely arising from convergent recombination.

This specimen's treatment or condition label, per the study, means: live attenuated yellow fever vaccine strain. At every blood-draw timepoint, two biological replicates of bulk PBMCs were collected. A standard Ficoll-Paque protocol was used to isolate PBMCs from peripheral blood. RNA was extracted with TriZol from bulk PBMCs, CD4 and CD8 fractions, and dextramer-positive and dextramer-negative fractions. The V end loses 4 bases and the J end loses 1 base, and a stretch of 12 bases separates them. CDR3 length: 15 amino acids, cysteine to phenylalanine. Here the CDR3 DNA is all that survives: 45 bases in frame from base 1. The CDR1 and CDR2 encoded by the germline V gene are SGHDT and YYEEEE. About this clonotype: Its antigen is currently not known. Nothing much larger sits one base from this clone, and base qualities are not available.

TCR cDNA was synthesized by 5'RACE template switching, through which a universal primer site and unique molecular identifiers were introduced. Priming of cDNA synthesis was performed from both the TCR alpha and TCR beta constant segments. Library amplification used two PCR steps, and the second PCR step added sample barcodes and sequencing adapters. Sequencing of libraries was performed on Illumina HiSeq 2500 (2x100 bp) or NovaSeq (2x150 bp). The source study handled its data this way. MIGEC handled demultiplexing of reads and collapsing into UMI consensus sequences, while MiXCR performed V(D)J alignment. Using edgeR on replicate PBMC samples, clonotypes were called vaccine-responding if FDR was below 0.01 and the log2 fold change was above 5 up to day 15. Each bulk clonotype received a CD4 or CD8 identity based on whether the sequenced CD4 or CD8 repertoire contained that clonotype at higher abundance. The public reads were reprocessed in TCRdb via fastp at Q25 and MiXCR, keeping in-frame beta chains. A single entry per CDR3 protein holds the most common genes and DNA from its merged rows. Here the V and J calls rest on TCRdb's processing, not on the authors' analysis. In this sample the table shows hundreds of thousands of distinct CDR3 sequences, around a sixth of which occur a single time. The ten biggest clones cover around a sixth of the sample.

This TCR came from a man between 18 and 29 years old who received the YFV17D yellow fever vaccine. Here the chain combines TRBV5-6 and TRBJ1-5; confidence is insufficient to name the D gene. The sequencing here drew on PBMCs, taken about 5 days after the first yellow fever vaccination. The CDR3: CASSRWAESNQPQHF. The DNA sequence follows: TGTGCCAGCAGCAGGTGGGCGGAGAGCAATCAGCCCCAGCATTTT.